This TCR beta chain was sequenced during a study of radiotherapy plus CTLA-4 blockade in lung cancer. The repertoire was sequenced with immunoSEQ multiplex PCR; TCRdb's copy has only in-frame clones and lacks some. The table has fewer than 65,000 clones, around 80% seen once. V lost 6 bases and J lost 8; bases outside the gene matches: 7. CDR3 length: 15 residues. Per germline, CDR1 SNHLY and CDR2 FYNNEI. The clonotype was recovered from a human donor with non-small cell lung cancer whose response to radiotherapy plus ipilimumab could not be evaluated. The sample here was peripheral blood, taken from a patient treated with radiotherapy plus ipilimumab. V is TRBV2 and J is TRBJ2-3; 14 nucleotides agree with TRBD2. In DNA form, the CDR3 reads TGTGCCAGCAGCCGACTAGCGGGGGGGCCCGGTACGCAGTATTTT. Translated, it gives CASSRLAGGPGTQYF. Supplemented by reference TRBV2 and TRBJ2-3, the full variable domain reads EPEVTQTPSHQVTQMGQEVILRCVPISNHLYFYWYRQILGQKVEFLVSFYNNEISEKSEIFDDQFSVERPDGSNFTLKIRSTKLEDSAMYFCASSRLAGGPGTQYFGPGTRLTVL.